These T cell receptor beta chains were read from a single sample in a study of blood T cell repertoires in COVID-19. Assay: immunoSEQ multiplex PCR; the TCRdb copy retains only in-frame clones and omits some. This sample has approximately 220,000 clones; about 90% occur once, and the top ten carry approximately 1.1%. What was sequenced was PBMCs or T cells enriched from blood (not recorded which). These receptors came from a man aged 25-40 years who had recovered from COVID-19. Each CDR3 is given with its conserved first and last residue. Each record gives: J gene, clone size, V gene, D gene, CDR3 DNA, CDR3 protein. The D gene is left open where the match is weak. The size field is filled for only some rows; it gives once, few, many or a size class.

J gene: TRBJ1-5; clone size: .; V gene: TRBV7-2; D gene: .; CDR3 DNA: TGTGCCAGCAGCTTATTACCCCCCCTACAGGCACGAAATCAGCCCCAGCATTTT; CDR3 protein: CASSLLPPLQARNQPQHF
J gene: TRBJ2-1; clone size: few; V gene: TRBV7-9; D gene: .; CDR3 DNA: TGTGCCAGCAGCCCCCCTGGCTCCAGCTCCTACAATGAGCAGTTCTTC; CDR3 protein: CASSPPGSSSYNEQFF
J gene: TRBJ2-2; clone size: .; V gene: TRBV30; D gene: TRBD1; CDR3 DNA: TGTGCCTGGAGTGACAGGGGGCGGGAGCTGTTTTTT; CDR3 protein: CAWSDRGRELFF
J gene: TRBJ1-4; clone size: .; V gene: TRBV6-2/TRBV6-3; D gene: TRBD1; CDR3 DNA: TGTGCCAGCAGTTACTCGGACAGGGGAAATGAAAAACTGTTTTTT; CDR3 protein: CASSYSDRGNEKLFF
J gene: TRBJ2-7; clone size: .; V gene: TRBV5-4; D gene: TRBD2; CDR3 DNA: TGTGCCAGCAGCTTGGAGACTAGCGGGGGGGCCTCCTACGAGCAGTACTTC; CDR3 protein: CASSLETSGGASYEQYF
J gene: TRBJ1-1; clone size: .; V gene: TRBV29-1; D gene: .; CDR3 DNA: TGCAGCGTTGATTCAGGGCGTAACACTGAAGCTTTCTTT; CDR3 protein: CSVDSGRNTEAFF
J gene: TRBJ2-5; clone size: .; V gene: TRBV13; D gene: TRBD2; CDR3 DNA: TGTGCCAGCAGCTTAGAGGGACTAGCGGGAGAGACCCAGTACTTC; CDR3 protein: CASSLEGLAGETQYF
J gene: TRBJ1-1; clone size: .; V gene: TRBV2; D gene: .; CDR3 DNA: TGTGCCAGCAGTGTGGGGGGGGTCCACACTGAAGCTTTCTTT; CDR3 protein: CASSVGGVHTEAFF
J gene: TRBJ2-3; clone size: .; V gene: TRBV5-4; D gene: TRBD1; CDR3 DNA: TGTGCCAGCAGCTGGGGACAGGGAAGCACAGATACGCAGTATTTT; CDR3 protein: CASSWGQGSTDTQYF
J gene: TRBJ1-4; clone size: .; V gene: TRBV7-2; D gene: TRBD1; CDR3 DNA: TGTGCCAGCAGCTTAGGAGGGGACAGGGGGGTGGGGACTAATGAAAAACTGTTTTTT; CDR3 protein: CASSLGGDRGVGTNEKLFF
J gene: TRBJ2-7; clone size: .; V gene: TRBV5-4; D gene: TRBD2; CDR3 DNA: TGTGCCAGCAGCATGCCCGGGACTAGCGGGATCTACGAGCAGTACTTC; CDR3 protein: CASSMPGTSGIYEQYF
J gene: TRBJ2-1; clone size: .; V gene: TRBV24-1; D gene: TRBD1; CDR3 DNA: TGTGCCACCAGTGACCGAGTTAGGACAGGTCGCTCCTACAATGAGCAGTTCTTC; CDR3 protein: CATSDRVRTGRSYNEQFF
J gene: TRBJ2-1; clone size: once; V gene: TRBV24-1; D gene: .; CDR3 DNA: TGTGCCACCAGTGCCAGGGACTTCTCCTACAATGAGCAGTTCTTC; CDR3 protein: CATSARDFSYNEQFF
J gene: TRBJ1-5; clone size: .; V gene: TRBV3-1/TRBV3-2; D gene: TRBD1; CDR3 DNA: TGTGCCAGCAGCCAAGATCGTGGGACAGCGGGCAATCAGCCCCAGCATTTT; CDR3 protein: CASSQDRGTAGNQPQHF
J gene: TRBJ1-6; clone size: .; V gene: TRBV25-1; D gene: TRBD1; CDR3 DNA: TGTGCCAGCACCGGGACAGGGCAGAATTCACCCCTCCACTTT; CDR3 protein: CASTGTGQNSPLHF
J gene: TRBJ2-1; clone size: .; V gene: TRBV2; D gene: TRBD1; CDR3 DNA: TGTGCCAGCAGCGTACAGGGGGCGAGCTCCTACAATGAGCAGTTCTTC; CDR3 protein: CASSVQGASSYNEQFF
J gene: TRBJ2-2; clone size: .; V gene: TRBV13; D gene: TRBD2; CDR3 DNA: TGTGCCAGCAGCCCAGGACTAGCGGGAGATCTTGGTTCCGGGGAGCTGTTTTTT; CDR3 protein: CASSPGLAGDLGSGELFF
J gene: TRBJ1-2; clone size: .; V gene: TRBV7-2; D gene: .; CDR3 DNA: TGTGCCAGCAGCTCTCTGACACAGGCCGCCTTC; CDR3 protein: CASSSLTQAAF
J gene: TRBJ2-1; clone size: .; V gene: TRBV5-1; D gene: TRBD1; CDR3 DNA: TGCGCCAGCAGCTACACAGGGGGCGGATACAATGAGCAGTTCTTC; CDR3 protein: CASSYTGGGYNEQFF
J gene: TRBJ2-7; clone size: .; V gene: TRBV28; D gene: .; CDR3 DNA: TGTGCCAGCCTCCCGGGCAGGGCGGGGGAGCAGTACTTC; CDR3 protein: CASLPGRAGEQYF
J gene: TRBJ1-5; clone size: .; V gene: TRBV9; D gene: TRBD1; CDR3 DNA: TGTGCCAGCAGCAGCCGGGACAGTAGCAATCAGCCCCAGCATTTT; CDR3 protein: CASSSRDSSNQPQHF
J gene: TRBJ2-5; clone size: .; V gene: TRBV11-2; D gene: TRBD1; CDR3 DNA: TGTGCCAGCAGCTTAGGGGGACAGACGAAGACCCAGTACTTC; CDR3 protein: CASSLGGQTKTQYF
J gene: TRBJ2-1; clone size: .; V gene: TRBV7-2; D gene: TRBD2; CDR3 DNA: TGTGCCAGCAGCCCGACTAGCGGGGGGTATGAGCAGTTCTTC; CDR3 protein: CASSPTSGGYEQFF
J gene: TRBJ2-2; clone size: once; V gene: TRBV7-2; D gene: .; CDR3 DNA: TGTGCCAGCACTAGTCCCCTGCAGAGGGGGACCGGGGAGCTGTTTTTT; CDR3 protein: CASTSPLQRGTGELFF
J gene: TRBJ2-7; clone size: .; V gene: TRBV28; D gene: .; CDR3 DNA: TGTGCCAGCAGTCAGACTTCCTACTGGTCCAGGGTTCAATCCTACGAGCAGTACTTC; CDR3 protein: CASSQTSYWSRVQSYEQYF
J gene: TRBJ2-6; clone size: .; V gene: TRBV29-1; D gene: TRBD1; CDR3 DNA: TGCAGCGTTTTGCGGGGACAGGGGGCGAGTGGGGCCAACGTCCTGACTTTC; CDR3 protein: CSVLRGQGASGANVLTF
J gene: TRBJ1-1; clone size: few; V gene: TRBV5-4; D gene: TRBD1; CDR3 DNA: TGTGCCAGCAGCTTGACAGGGGTCGGGAACACTGAAGCTTTCTTT; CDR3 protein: CASSLTGVGNTEAFF
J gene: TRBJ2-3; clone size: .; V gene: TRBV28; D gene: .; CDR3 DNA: TGTGCCAGCAGTGACACCTGGGGGGCAGATACGCAGTATTTT; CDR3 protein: CASSDTWGADTQYF
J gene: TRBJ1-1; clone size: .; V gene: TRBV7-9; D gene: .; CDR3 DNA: TGTGCCAGCATAGACAGATCCATGAACACTGAAGCTTTCTTT; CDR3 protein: CASIDRSMNTEAFF
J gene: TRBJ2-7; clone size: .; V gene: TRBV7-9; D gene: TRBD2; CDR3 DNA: TGTGCCAGCAGCGCAGCCCTAGCGGGAGAACGGCTTTCCTACGAGCAGTACTTC; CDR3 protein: CASSAALAGERLSYEQYF
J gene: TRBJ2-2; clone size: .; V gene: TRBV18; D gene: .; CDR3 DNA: TGTGCCAGCTCACCAGCTACAGACAGCCTGAACACCGGGGAGCTGTTTTTT; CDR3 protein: CASSPATDSLNTGELFF
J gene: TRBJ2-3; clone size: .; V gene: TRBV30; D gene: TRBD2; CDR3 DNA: TGTGCCTGGAGTGTTTTGGCGGGGGGAACGGCAGATACGCAGTATTTT; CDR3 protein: CAWSVLAGGTADTQYF
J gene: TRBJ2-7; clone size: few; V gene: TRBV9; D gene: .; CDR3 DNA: TGTGCCAGCAGCGCAGGGACATCGGGGGAGCAGTACTTC; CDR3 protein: CASSAGTSGEQYF
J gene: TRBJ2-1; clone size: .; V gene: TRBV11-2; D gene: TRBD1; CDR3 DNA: TGTGCCAGCAGGGGGGACAGCATTTACAATGAGCAGTTCTTC; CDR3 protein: CASRGDSIYNEQFF
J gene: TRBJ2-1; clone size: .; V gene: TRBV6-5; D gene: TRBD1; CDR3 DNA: TGTGCCAGCATCCGGGACAGGGGTGACAATGAGCAGTTCTTC; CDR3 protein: CASIRDRGDNEQFF
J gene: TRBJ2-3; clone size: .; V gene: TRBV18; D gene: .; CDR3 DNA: TGTGCCAGCTCACACAGGAGTAGCACAGATACGCAGTATTTT; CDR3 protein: CASSHRSSTDTQYF
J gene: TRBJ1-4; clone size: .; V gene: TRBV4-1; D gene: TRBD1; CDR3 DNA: TGCGCCAGCAGCAGGCAGGACAGGGCTGAAAAACTGTTTTTT; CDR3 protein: CASSRQDRAEKLFF
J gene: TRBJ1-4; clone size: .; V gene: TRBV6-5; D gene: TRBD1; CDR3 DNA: TGTGCCAGCAGGGAGACAGGGTCAACTAATGAAAAACTGTTTTTT; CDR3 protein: CASRETGSTNEKLFF
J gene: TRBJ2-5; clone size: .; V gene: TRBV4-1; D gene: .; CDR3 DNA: TGCGCCAGCAGCCAGTTGTTCAACTCCGTGCACCAAGAGACCCAGTACTTC; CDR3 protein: CASSQLFNSVHQETQYF
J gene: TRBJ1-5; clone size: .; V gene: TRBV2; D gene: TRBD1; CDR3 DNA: TGTGCCAGCAGCATTCGACAGGGGGTGGGTCAGCCCCAGCATTTT; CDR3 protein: CASSIRQGVGQPQHF
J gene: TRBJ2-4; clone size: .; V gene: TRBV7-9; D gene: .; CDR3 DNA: TGTGCCAGCAGCCTTAAGGTGGGCCCAATAGAAAAGAAAAACATTCAGTACTTC; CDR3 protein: CASSLKVGPIEKKNIQYF
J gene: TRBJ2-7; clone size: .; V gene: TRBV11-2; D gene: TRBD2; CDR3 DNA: TGTGCCAGCAGCTTAGATGGGACTACTACCTACGAGCAGTACTTC; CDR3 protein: CASSLDGTTTYEQYF
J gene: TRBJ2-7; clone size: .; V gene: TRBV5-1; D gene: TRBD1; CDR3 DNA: TGCGCCAGCAGCTCCGGGACAGGGCGTCCCGAGCAGTACTTC; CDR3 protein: CASSSGTGRPEQYF
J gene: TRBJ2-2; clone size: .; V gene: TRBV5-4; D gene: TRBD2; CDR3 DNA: TGTGCCAGCAGCGTACTAGCGGGGGGGCTGGAGGCCGGGGAGCTGTTTTTT; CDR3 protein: CASSVLAGGLEAGELFF